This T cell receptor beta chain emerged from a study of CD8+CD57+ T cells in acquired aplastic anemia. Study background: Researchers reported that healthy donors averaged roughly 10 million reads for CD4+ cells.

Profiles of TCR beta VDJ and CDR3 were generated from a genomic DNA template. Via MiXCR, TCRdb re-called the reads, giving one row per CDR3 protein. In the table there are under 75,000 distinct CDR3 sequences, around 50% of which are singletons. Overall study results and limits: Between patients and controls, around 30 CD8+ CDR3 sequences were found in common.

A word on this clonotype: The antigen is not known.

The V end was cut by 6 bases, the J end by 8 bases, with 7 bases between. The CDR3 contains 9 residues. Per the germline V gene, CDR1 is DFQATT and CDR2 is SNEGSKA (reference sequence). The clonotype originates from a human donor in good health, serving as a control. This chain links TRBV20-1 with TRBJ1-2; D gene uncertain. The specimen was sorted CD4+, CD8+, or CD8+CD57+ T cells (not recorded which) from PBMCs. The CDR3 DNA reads TGCAGTGCCAAACAGGGCTACACCTTC. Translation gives CSAKQGYTF.